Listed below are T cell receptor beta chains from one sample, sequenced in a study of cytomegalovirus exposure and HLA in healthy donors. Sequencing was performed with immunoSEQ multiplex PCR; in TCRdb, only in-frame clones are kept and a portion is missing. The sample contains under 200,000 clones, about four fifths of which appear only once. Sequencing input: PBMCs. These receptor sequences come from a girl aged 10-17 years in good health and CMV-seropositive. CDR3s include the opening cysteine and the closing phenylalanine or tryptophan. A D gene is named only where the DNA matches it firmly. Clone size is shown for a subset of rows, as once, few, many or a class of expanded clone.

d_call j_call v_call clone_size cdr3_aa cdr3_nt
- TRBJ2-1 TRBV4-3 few CASSQGLGGSYNEQFF TGCGCCAGCAGCCAAGGGCTGGGGGGATCCTACAATGAGCAGTTCTTC
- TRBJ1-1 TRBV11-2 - CASSLQGRGTEAFF TGTGCCAGCAGCTTACAGGGAAGGGGCACTGAAGCTTTCTTT
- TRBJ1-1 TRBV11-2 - CASSLEPGGPNTEAFF TGTGCCAGCAGCTTAGAACCGGGAGGGCCTAACACTGAAGCTTTCTTT
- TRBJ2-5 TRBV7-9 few CASSLVLDWSETQYF TGTGCCAGCAGCTTAGTCCTAGATTGGTCGGAGACCCAGTACTTC
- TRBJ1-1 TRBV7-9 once CSSSRKLSPSEAFF TGTTCCAGCAGCCGCAAACTCTCTCCGTCTGAAGCTTTCTTT
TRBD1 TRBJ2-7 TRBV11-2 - CASSFRDRAYEQYF TGTGCCAGCAGCTTCCGGGACAGGGCCTACGAGCAGTACTTC
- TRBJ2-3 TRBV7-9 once CASSLDHSTDTQYF TGTGCCAGCAGCTTAGATCATAGCACAGATACGCAGTATTTT
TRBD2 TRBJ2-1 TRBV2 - CAGTSDNEQFF TGTGCCGGGACTAGCGACAATGAGCAGTTCTTC
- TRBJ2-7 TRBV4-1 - CASSQGSRFNEQYF TGCGCCAGCAGCCAAGGCTCTAGGTTCAACGAGCAGTACTTC
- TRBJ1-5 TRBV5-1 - CASSLAPQNSNQPQHF TGCGCCAGCAGCTTGGCCCCACAGAATAGCAATCAGCCCCAGCATTTT
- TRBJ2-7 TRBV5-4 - CASHAGAGNTYEQYF TGTGCCAGTCACGCGGGGGCAGGGAATACCTACGAGCAGTACTTC
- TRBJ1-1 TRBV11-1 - CASSLAGFGYTEAFF TGTGCCAGCAGCTTAGCCGGGTTTGGGTACACTGAAGCTTTCTTT
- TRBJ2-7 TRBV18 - CASRSTDSPYYEQYF TGTGCCAGCCGAAGCACGGACAGTCCGTACTACGAGCAGTACTTC
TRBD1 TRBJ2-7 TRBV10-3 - CAISEDRGHYEQYF TGTGCCATCAGTGAGGACAGGGGCCACTACGAGCAGTACTTC
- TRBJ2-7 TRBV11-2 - CASSPGVRGSYEQYF TGTGCCAGCAGCCCCGGTGTCAGGGGCTCCTACGAGCAGTACTTC
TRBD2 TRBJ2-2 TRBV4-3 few CASSQAGLAGGPGTGELFF TGCGCCAGCAGCCAAGCGGGACTAGCGGGGGGGCCGGGAACCGGGGAGCTGTTTTTT
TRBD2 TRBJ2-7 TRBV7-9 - CASSLGTSGSYEQYF TGTGCCAGCAGCTTAGGGACTAGCGGATCCTACGAGCAGTACTTC
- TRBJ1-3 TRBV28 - CASSLESGNTIYF TGTGCCAGCAGTTTGGAGTCAGGAAACACCATATATTTT
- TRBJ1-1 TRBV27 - CASSPTVMNTEAFF TGTGCCAGCAGCCCCACAGTGATGAACACTGAAGCTTTCTTT
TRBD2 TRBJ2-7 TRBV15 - CATSRDTSGSAEQYF TGTGCCACCAGCAGAGATACTAGCGGGAGCGCCGAGCAGTACTTC
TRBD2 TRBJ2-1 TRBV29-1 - CSAAGSGRAYNEQFF TGCAGCGCCGCCGGAAGCGGGAGGGCCTACAATGAGCAGTTCTTC
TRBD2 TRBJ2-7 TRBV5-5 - CASSLVSGSPYEQYF TGTGCCAGCAGCTTGGTGAGCGGGAGTCCCTACGAGCAGTACTTC
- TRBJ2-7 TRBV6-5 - CASSPDRAYEQYF TGTGCCAGCAGCCCCGACCGGGCCTACGAGCAGTACTTC
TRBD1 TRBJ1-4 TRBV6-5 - CATKPLTGAREKLFF TGTGCCACCAAACCGCTGACAGGGGCACGCGAAAAACTGTTTTTT
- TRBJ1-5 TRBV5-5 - CASSPPTGSQPQHF TGTGCCAGCAGCCCACCGACAGGTTCCCAGCCCCAGCATTTT
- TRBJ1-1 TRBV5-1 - CASSLVAWRTEAFF TGCGCCAGCAGCTTGGTGGCATGGCGGACTGAAGCTTTCTTT
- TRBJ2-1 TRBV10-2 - CASSSDFDEQFF TGCGCCAGCAGTTCCGACTTTGATGAGCAGTTCTTC
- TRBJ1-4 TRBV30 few CAWSVFRERKLFF TGTGCCTGGAGTGTATTCAGGGAACGAAAACTGTTTTTT
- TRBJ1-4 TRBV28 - CASSLADPGPGKLFF TGTGCCAGCAGTTTAGCGGACCCAGGGCCGGGAAAACTGTTTTTT
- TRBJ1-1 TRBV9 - CASSVEDTYTEAFF TGTGCCAGCAGCGTAGAAGACACTTACACTGAAGCTTTCTTT
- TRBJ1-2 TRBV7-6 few CASSLGGIYGYTF TGTGCCAGCAGCCTGGGAGGGATCTATGGCTACACCTTC
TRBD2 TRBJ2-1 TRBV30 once CAWTILAGGPGEQFF TGTGCCTGGACGATACTAGCGGGGGGGCCAGGTGAGCAGTTCTTC
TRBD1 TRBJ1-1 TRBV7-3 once CASSQSGGAEAFF TGTGCCAGCAGTCAATCAGGGGGCGCTGAAGCTTTCTTT
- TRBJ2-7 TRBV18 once CASSPRDSAPEQYF TGTGCCAGCTCACCCCGGGACTCGGCACCCGAGCAGTACTTC
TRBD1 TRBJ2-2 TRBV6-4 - CASSVKGTEHTGELFF TGTGCCAGCAGTGTAAAAGGGACAGAGCACACCGGGGAGCTGTTTTTT
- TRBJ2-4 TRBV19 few CASSSFQGPKNIQYF TGTGCCAGTAGTAGCTTCCAGGGCCCCAAAAACATTCAGTACTTC
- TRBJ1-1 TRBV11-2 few CASSPDRLNTEAFF TGTGCCAGCAGCCCCGACAGGCTGAACACTGAAGCTTTCTTT
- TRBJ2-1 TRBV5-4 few CASSPGAGGYNEQFF TGTGCCAGCAGTCCTGGGGCCGGGGGTTACAATGAGCAGTTCTTC
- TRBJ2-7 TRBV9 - CASIVTGYDRTYEQYF TGTGCCAGCATCGTTACTGGGTATGACAGGACCTACGAGCAGTACTTC
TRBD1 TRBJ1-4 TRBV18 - CASSPGTGSLGEKLFF TGTGCCAGCTCACCCGGGACAGGGTCCTTAGGCGAAAAACTGTTTTTT
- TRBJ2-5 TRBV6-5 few CASSRQVRDQETQYF TGTGCCAGCAGTCGACAGGTGAGGGACCAAGAGACCCAGTACTTC
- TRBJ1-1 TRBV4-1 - CASSQDAGDLTQAFF TGCGCCAGCAGCCAAGATGCGGGGGACCTCACCCAAGCTTTCTTT
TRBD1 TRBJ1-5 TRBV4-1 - CASSHLDRDNQPQHF TGCGCCAGCAGCCATTTGGACAGGGATAATCAGCCCCAGCATTTT
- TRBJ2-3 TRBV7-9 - CASSAAPDTQYF TGTGCCAGCAGCGCGGCCCCAGATACGCAGTATTTT
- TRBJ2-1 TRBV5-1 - CASSNRARTPEQFF TGCGCCAGCAGCAATAGAGCGCGTACCCCTGAGCAGTTCTTC
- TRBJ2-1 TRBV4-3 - CASSQDGFLGMGGEQFF TGCGCCAGCAGCCAAGATGGATTTTTAGGGATGGGGGGTGAGCAGTTCTTC
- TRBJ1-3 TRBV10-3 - CAISESQIGNTIYF TGTGCCATCAGTGAGTCGCAGATTGGAAACACCATATATTTT
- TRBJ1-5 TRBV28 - CASSPQGGGNQPQHF TGTGCCAGCAGTCCCCAGGGAGGCGGCAATCAGCCCCAGCATTTT
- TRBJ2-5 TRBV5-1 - CASSLSAETQYF TGCGCCAGCAGTCTTAGCGCAGAGACCCAGTACTTC
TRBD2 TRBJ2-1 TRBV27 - CASSLMSGKPYNEQFF TGTGCCAGCAGTTTGATGAGCGGGAAACCCTACAATGAGCAGTTCTTC
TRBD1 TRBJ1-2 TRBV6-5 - CASRSGTGKNYGYTF TGTGCCAGCAGGTCCGGGACAGGGAAAAACTATGGCTACACCTTC
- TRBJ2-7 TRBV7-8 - CASITTGTSYEQYF TGTGCCAGCATCACGACAGGGACTTCCTACGAGCAGTACTTC
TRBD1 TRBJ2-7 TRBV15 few CATSNPGTGAYEQYF TGTGCCACCAGCAATCCCGGGACAGGGGCCTACGAGCAGTACTTC
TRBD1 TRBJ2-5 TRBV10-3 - CAISVAYGTGRETQYF TGTGCCATCAGTGTTGCATACGGGACAGGGAGGGAGACCCAGTACTTC
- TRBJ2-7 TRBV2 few CASSDPWDAIAESGYEQYF TGTGCCAGCAGTGATCCATGGGACGCAATAGCGGAGAGTGGCTACGAGCAGTACTTC
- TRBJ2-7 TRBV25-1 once CASSEFGESSYEQYF TGTGCCAGCAGTGAATTCGGGGAGAGCTCCTACGAGCAGTACTTC
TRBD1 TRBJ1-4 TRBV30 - CAGRTGSHEKLFF TGTGCCGGCCGGACAGGGTCACACGAAAAACTGTTTTTT
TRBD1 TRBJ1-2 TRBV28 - CASSGTGIFYGYTF TGTGCCAGCAGCGGGACAGGGATATTTTATGGCTACACCTTC
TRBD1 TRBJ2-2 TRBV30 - CAWSVRGRVSGELFF TGTGCCTGGAGTGTGAGGGGGCGCGTAAGCGGGGAGCTGTTTTTT
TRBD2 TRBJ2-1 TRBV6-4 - CASSDSASGGNEQFF TGTGCCAGCAGTGACTCGGCTAGCGGGGGTAATGAGCAGTTCTTC